Listed below are T cell receptor beta chains from one sample, sequenced in a study of blood T cell repertoires in COVID-19. Data came from immunoSEQ multiplex PCR; TCRdb stores just in-frame clones and leaves some out. Seen here are some 97,000 clones, approximately 86% observed once, and the top ten hold roughly 13%. Sequences were obtained from peripheral blood. These receptors all come from a man in his fifties with active or convalescent COVID-19. The CDR3 runs from the conserved cysteine through the conserved F or W. The order of the fields is D gene, V gene, J gene, CDR3 length, clone size, CDR3 protein, CDR3 DNA. D genes are given only for firm matches. Expanded clones get a size class; other rows say once, few or many, or leave the size out.

>TRBD2|TRBV5-1|TRBJ2-2|17|few
CASSDRLAGVGTGELFF
TGCGCCAGCAGCGACAGACTAGCGGGAGTGGGCACCGGGGAGCTGTTTTTT
>TRBD1|TRBV11-2|TRBJ1-5|15|-
CASSLGQGVDQPQHF
TGTGCCAGCAGCTTAGGACAGGGCGTCGATCAGCCCCAGCATTTT
>TRBD1|TRBV3-1/TRBV3-2|TRBJ1-2|14|once
CASSQGETGGGYTF
TGTGCCAGCAGCCAAGGAGAGACAGGGGGGGGCTACACCTTC
>TRBD1|TRBV12-3/TRBV12-4|TRBJ2-1|13|-
CASRDRGLDEQFF
TGTGCCAGCAGGGACAGGGGGCTGGATGAGCAGTTCTTC
>TRBD1|TRBV18|TRBJ1-2|15|once
CASSPGTGGSGGYTF
TGTGCCAGCTCACCCGGGACAGGGGGATCGGGTGGCTACACCTTC
>-|TRBV20-1|TRBJ2-7|11|-
CSASEGYEQYF
TGCAGTGCTAGCGAGGGCTACGAGCAGTACTTC
>-|TRBV12-3/TRBV12-4|TRBJ1-1|13|-
CASSLQGGAEAFF
TGTGCCAGCAGTTTACAAGGGGGTGCTGAAGCTTTCTTT
>TRBD2|TRBV11-2|TRBJ2-7|15|-
CASSSPPGGTYEQYF
TGTGCCAGCAGCTCCCCTCCCGGGGGGACCTACGAGCAGTACTTC
>-|TRBV5-4|TRBJ1-2|11|-
CASSFGTMYTF
TGTGCCAGCAGCTTTGGGACAATGTACACCTTC
>-|TRBV30|TRBJ1-1|17|-
CAWSTRGFGGWNTEAFF
TGTGCCTGGAGTACTCGAGGGTTCGGAGGGTGGAACACTGAAGCTTTCTTT
>TRBD2|TRBV4-2|TRBJ2-7|14|-
CASSQTSGSYEQYF
TGTGCCAGCAGCCAAACTAGCGGTTCCTACGAGCAGTACTTC
>TRBD1|TRBV30|TRBJ1-2|14|-
CAWSPGQALEGYTF
TGTGCCTGGTCGCCGGGACAGGCGCTTGAAGGCTACACCTTC
>TRBD2|TRBV7-3|TRBJ2-1|14|-
CASSQQLAGNEQFF
TGTGCCAGCAGTCAACAACTAGCGGGAAATGAGCAGTTCTTC
>-|TRBV30|TRBJ2-3|14|-
CASEGLVGTDTQYF
TGTGCCTCGGAAGGACTTGTGGGCACAGATACGCAGTATTTT
>TRBD2|TRBV5-8|TRBJ2-7|15|-
CASRLSGRTNYEQYF
TGTGCCAGCAGACTTAGCGGGAGGACTAACTACGAGCAGTACTTC
>-|TRBV3-1/TRBV3-2|TRBJ2-7|11|-
CANSRGTRQYF
TGTGCCAACAGCCGCGGGACGAGGCAGTACTTC
>TRBD1|TRBV15|TRBJ1-1|17|-
CATSRVFTGGRGDEAFF
TGTGCCACCAGCAGAGTTTTTACAGGGGGTAGGGGGGATGAAGCTTTCTTT
>TRBD1|TRBV6-1|TRBJ1-4|12|-
CASSEVGGQVFF
TGTGCCAGCAGTGAAGTTGGGGGACAGGTGTTTTTT
>-|TRBV7-2|TRBJ2-7|15|-
CASSLGTAFPYEQYF
TGTGCCAGCAGCTTAGGGACAGCCTTCCCCTACGAGCAGTACTTC
>-|TRBV19|TRBJ2-6|17|-
CASSLSGANSGANVLTF
TGTGCCAGTAGTTTGTCAGGGGCTAACTCTGGGGCCAACGTCCTGACTTTC
>TRBD1|TRBV7-2|TRBJ2-3|14|-
CASSSRTGGDTQYF
TGTGCCAGCAGCTCCCGGACAGGAGGAGATACGCAGTATTTT
>-|TRBV11-2|TRBJ2-7|14|-
CASSLDSGIREQYF
TGTGCCAGCAGCTTAGATTCGGGGATTCGGGAGCAGTACTTC
>-|TRBV10-3|TRBJ2-7|16|-
CAISESSQGGLSEQYF
TGTGCCATCAGTGAGTCGTCACAAGGGGGATTAAGCGAGCAGTACTTC
>-|TRBV5-1|TRBJ1-1|14|-
CASSLAMEGTEAFF
TGCGCCAGCAGCTTGGCGATGGAGGGGACTGAAGCTTTCTTT
>TRBD1|TRBV11-2|TRBJ1-4|18|once
CASSLARDRAFTNEKLFF
TGTGCCAGCAGCTTAGCCCGGGACAGGGCATTCACTAATGAAAAACTGTTTTTT
>TRBD1|TRBV30|TRBJ1-2|16|-
CAWSEAPTGGVYGYTF
TGTGCCTGGAGTGAAGCACCGACAGGGGGGGTCTATGGCTACACCTTC
>TRBD1|TRBV5-6|TRBJ1-1|15|once
CASSPGQGWDTEAFF
TGTGCCAGCAGCCCTGGACAGGGCTGGGACACTGAAGCTTTCTTT
>TRBD1|TRBV6-1|TRBJ1-2|15|-
CASREGQGRNYGYTF
TGTGCCAGCAGGGAAGGACAGGGCCGTAACTATGGCTACACCTTC
>TRBD2|TRBV24-1|TRBJ2-1|15|-
CATGGLAGAYNEQFF
TGTGCCACCGGGGGACTAGCGGGGGCCTACAATGAGCAGTTCTTC
>TRBD1|TRBV27|TRBJ1-2|14|once
CASSPDRTVLVYTF
TGTGCCAGCAGCCCGGACAGGACCGTTTTAGTCTACACCTTC
>TRBD1|TRBV4-1|TRBJ2-5|15|-
CASSQGQGWKETQYF
TGCGCCAGCAGCCAGGGACAGGGGTGGAAAGAGACCCAGTACTTC
>-|TRBV28|TRBJ1-2|14|-
CASSPRWGAYGYTF
TGTGCCAGCAGTCCCAGGTGGGGCGCCTATGGCTACACCTTC
>TRBD1|TRBV29-1|TRBJ1-5|16|-
CSVEIRGQGWGQPQHF
TGCAGCGTTGAAATTCGGGGACAGGGCTGGGGTCAGCCCCAGCATTTT
>TRBD2|TRBV27|TRBJ2-1|15|once
CASRTTSGALNEQFF
TGTGCCAGCAGGACGACTAGCGGGGCCCTCAATGAGCAGTTCTTC
>TRBD1|TRBV18|TRBJ2-7|14|-
CASSPGQGSYEQYF
TGTGCCAGCTCACCAGGACAGGGCTCCTACGAGCAGTACTTC
>TRBD1|TRBV19|TRBJ1-2|15|-
CASSGTGGMGYGYTF
TGTGCCAGTAGTGGTACAGGGGGCATGGGCTATGGCTACACCTTC
>TRBD2|TRBV28|TRBJ2-5|15|-
CASSLLSGGQETQYF
TGTGCCAGCAGTTTATTGTCGGGAGGCCAAGAGACCCAGTACTTC
>TRBD2|TRBV6-5|TRBJ2-2|12|-
CATREGNGELFF
TGTGCCACGCGGGAGGGAAACGGGGAGCTGTTTTTT
>-|TRBV2|TRBJ1-1|13|-
CASSDYEGTEAFF
TGTGCCAGCAGTGATTATGAGGGCACAGAAGCTTTCTTT
>TRBD1|TRBV5-1|TRBJ1-4|13|few
CASSLQGDEKLFF
TGCGCCAGCAGCTTACAGGGGGATGAAAAACTGTTTTTT
>TRBD2|TRBV7-9|TRBJ2-1|14|once
CASSFGLAGNEQFF
TGTGCCAGCAGCTTCGGACTAGCGGGAAATGAGCAGTTCTTC
>-|TRBV5-6|TRBJ2-5|12|-
CASSRLGETQYF
TGTGCCAGCAGCCGCCTCGGGGAGACCCAGTACTTC
>-|TRBV5-1|TRBJ1-1|16|-
CASSLIFQDRNTEAFF
TGCGCCAGCAGCTTAATCTTCCAGGACAGGAACACTGAAGCTTTCTTT
>-|TRBV6-5|TRBJ1-1|15|once
CASSLGGLVNTEAFF
TGTGCCAGCAGCCTAGGGGGTTTAGTGAACACTGAAGCTTTCTTT
>-|TRBV7-3|TRBJ2-1|17|-
CASSLRGFEKHDNEQFF
TGTGCCAGCAGCTTAAGAGGCTTCGAAAAACACGACAATGAGCAGTTCTTC
>TRBD2|TRBV18|TRBJ2-7|15|-
CASSPNWGRGHEQYF
TGTGCCAGCTCACCAAACTGGGGGAGGGGACACGAGCAGTACTTC